This note documents a single T cell receptor beta chain sequence. The antigen it binds to is not known. The input lacks base qualities; no much larger clone sits a single base away. Sequencing was carried out with an Illumina HiSeq 1500. The public reads were reanalyzed by TCRdb: fastp trimming at Q25, MiXCR alignment, in-frame beta chains only. Records with the same CDR3 protein are collapsed into one entry carrying the most frequent genes and DNA. The table for this sample lists some 320,000 distinct CDR3 sequences; more than 8% of them were counted only once. Around 4.5% of the sample goes to the ten largest clones. This specimen belongs to a study of T cell repertoires in cytomegalovirus infection (dated by TCRdb to between 2019 and 2020). Some background on the complete study: Because public TCR beta signatures pointed to carriage of CMV infection together with the matching HLA type, the HLA type of each donor mattered for the analysis. The investigation overall reported the following: The ex vivo response was dominated by HLA-C-restricted CMV-specific TCR beta clonotypes, which also provided the single most frequent clonotype in two of eight donors. Cumulative frequency of public TCR beta family members discriminated carriers of CMV infection plus the relevant HLA type in this cohort and an independent 352-donor cohort.

CDR1 MNHNS and CDR2 SASEGT are derived from the germline V gene. At the junction V is shortened by 10 bases and J by 6 bases, with 15 bases in between. The cysteine opens and the phenylalanine closes a CDR3 of 12 amino acids. The kept DNA is CDR3 alone, 36 bases in frame from the first base. This chain is built from TRBV6-1 and TRBJ1-2, and possibly TRBD1, on 6 matching bases. The origin of this receptor is a human donor in good health (CMV status not recorded). Some clones in this sample may be carry-over from other donors' samples. Material: PBMCs. The CDR3 here reads CATKGDGDGYTF. The nucleotides read TGTGCCACTAAGGGGGACGGAGATGGCTACACCTTC.